The clone carrying this T cell receptor (beta chain) was seen ten or more times. This sample is drawn from a study of spatial heterogeneity in lung cancer. The time point: sample taken at primary tumor resection. From tumor, nontumor lung or frozen PBMC, whole RNA was taken unsorted for sequencing. The donors comprised about 69 untreated early-stage non-small cell lung cancer patients. MiXCR, run by TCRdb on the 5' RACE reads, gives a single entry per CDR3 protein. The profile shows some 12,000 distinct CDR3 sequences, about 6.2% of them singletons. Trimming left V 7 bases short and J 4 bases short, with 16 bases between. Germline values: CDR1 SNHLY, CDR2 FYNNEI. CDR3 length: 14 amino acids.

This chain links TRBV2 with TRBJ1-1, with no clear D. The receptor comes from a male donor with early-stage non-small cell lung cancer. The sequences come from normal lung tissue next to the tumor, collected at surgery. DNA for the CDR3: TGTGCCAGCAACGAGTTGGGTATCGGCACTGAAGCTTTCTTT. As protein: CASNELGIGTEAFF. The complete variable domain, with remaining parts taken from reference TRBV2 and TRBJ1-1, reads EPEVTQTPSHQVTQMGQEVILRCVPISNHLYFYWYRQILGQKVEFLVSFYNNEISEKSEIFDDQFSVERPDGSNFTLKIRSTKLEDSAMYFCASNELGIGTEAFFGQGTRLTVV.